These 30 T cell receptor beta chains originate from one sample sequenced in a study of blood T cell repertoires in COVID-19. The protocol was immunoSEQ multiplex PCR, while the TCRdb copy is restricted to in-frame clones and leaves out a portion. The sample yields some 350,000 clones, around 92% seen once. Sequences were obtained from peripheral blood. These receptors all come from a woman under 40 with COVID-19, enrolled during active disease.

CDR3: CASSESRGQGSSPLHF. The CDR3 DNA sequence: TGCGCCAGCAGTGAGTCTAGGGGACAAGGGTCGTCACCCCTCCACTTT. V is TRBV10-2 and J is TRBJ1-6, with TRBD1 as a possible D gene (6 bases). V was shortened by 0 bases and J by 10 bases, with 16 bases between the two germline ends. CDR3 length: 16 residues. In germline, CDR1 is WSHSY, CDR2 SAAADI.

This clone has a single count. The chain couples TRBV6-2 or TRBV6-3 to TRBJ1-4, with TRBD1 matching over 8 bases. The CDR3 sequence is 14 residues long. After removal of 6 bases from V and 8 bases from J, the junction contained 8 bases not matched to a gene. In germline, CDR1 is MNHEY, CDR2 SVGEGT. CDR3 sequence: CASSLGQGGEKLFF. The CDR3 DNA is TGTGCCAGCAGCCTCGGACAGGGTGGCGAAAAACTGTTTTTT.

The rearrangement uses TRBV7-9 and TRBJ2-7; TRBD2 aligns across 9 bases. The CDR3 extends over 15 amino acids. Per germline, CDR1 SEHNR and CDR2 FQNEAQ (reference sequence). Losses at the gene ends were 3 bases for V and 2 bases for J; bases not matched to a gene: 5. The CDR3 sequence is CASSFSASGTYEQYF. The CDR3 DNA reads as TGTGCCAGCAGCTTTTCGGCTAGCGGGACCTACGAGCAGTACTTC. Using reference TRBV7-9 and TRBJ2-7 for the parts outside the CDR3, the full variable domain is DTGVSQNPRHKITKRGQNVTFRCDPISEHNRLYWYRQTLGQGPEFLTYFQNEAQLEKSRLLSDRFSAERPKGSFSTLEIQRTEQGDSAMYLCASSFSASGTYEQYFGPGTRLTVT.

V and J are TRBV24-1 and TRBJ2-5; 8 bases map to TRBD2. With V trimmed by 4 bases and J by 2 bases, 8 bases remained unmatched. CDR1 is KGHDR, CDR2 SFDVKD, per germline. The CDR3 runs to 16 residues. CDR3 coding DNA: TGTGCCACCAGTGACCAGGGACTAGGATATCAAGAGACCCAGTACTTC. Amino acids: CATSDQGLGYQETQYF.

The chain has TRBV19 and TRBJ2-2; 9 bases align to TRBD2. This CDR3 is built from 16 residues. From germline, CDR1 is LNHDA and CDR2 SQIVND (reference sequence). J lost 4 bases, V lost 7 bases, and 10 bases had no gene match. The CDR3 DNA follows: TGTGCCAGTACCACTCCAGCGGGGGGCTTCACCGGGGAGCTGTTTTTT. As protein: CASTTPAGGFTGELFF.

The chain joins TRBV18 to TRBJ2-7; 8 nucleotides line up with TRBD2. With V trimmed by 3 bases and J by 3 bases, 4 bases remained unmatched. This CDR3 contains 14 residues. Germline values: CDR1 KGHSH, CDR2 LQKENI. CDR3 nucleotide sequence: TGTGCCAGCTCACCGCAAAGCGGGAGCTACGAGCAGTACGTC. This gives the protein CASSPQSGSYEQYV.

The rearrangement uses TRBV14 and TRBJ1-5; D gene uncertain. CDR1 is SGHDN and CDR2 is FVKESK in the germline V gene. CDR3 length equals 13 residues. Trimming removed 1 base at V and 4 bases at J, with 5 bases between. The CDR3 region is CASSQAQNQPQHF. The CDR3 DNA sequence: TGTGCCAGCAGCCAAGCCCAGAATCAGCCCCAGCATTTT.

CDR3 DNA sequence: TGTGCCATCAAGGACAGGTTGAGAGGCTACACCTTC. Amino acid sequence: CAIKDRLRGYTF. The chain couples TRBV6-5 to TRBJ1-2; 7 bases match TRBD1. Germline V CDR1 and CDR2: MNHEY, SVGAGI. V shed 10 bases and J 8 bases; nucleotides not matched to a gene: 10. The CDR3 sequence is 12 residues long.

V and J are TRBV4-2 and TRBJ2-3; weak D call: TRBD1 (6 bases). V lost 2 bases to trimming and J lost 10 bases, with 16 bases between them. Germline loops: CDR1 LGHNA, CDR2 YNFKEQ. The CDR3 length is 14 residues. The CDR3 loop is CASSQLEGEGAQYF. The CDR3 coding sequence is TGTGCCAGCAGCCAACTTGAGGGGGAAGGGGCGCAGTATTTT.

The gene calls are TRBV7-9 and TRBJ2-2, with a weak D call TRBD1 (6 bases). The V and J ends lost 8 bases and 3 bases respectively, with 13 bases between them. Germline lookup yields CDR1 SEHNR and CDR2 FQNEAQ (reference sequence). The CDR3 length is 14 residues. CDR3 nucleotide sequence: TGTGCCAGCGGCAACAGGGTACACACCGGGGAGCTGTTTTTT. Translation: CASGNRVHTGELFF.

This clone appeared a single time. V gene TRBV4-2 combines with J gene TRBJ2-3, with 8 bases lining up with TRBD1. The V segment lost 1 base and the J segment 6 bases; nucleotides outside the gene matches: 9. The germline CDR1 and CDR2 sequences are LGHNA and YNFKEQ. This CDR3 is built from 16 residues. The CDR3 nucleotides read TGTGCCAGCAGCCAAGTAGGCGGGCAGGGGGCTGATACGCAGTATTTT. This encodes CASSQVGGQGADTQYF.

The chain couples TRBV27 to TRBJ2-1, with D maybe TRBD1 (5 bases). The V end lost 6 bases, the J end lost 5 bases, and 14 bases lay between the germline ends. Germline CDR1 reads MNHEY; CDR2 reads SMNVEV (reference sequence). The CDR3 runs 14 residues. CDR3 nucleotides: TGTGCCAGCAGACGCGCAATGGGGCACAATGAGCAGTTCTTC. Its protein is CASRRAMGHNEQFF.

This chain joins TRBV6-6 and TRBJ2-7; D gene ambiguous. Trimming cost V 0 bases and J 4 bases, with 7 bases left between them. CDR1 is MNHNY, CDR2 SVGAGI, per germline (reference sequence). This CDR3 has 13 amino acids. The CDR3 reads CASSYSKLYEQYF. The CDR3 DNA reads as TGTGCCAGCAGTTACTCGAAACTGTACGAGCAGTACTTC.

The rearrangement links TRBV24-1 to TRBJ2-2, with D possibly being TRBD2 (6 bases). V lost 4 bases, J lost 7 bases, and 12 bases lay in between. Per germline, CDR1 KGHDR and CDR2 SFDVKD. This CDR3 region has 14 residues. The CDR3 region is CATSETWGGGELFF. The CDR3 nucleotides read TGTGCCACCAGTGAGACCTGGGGAGGCGGGGAGCTGTTTTTT.

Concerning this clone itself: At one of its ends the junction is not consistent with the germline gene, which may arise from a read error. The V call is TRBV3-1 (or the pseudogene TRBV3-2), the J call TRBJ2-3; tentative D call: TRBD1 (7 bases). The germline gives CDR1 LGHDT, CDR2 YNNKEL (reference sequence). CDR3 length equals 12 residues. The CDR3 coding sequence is TGTGCCAGCAGCCCAGGGGGGACCTACACGAGGTTT. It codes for CASSPGGTYTRF.

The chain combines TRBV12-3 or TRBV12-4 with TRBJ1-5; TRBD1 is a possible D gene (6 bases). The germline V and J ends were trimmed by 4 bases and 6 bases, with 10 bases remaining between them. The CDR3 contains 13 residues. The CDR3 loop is CASSSGGSQPQHF. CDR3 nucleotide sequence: TGTGCCAGCAGTTCGGGGGGCTCTCAGCCCCAGCATTTT.

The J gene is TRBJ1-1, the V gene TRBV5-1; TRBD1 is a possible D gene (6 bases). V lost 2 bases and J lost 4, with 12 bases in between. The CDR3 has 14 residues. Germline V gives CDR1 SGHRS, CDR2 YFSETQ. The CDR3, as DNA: TGCGCCAGCAGCTTCGAGGGAGGGGGCACTGAAGCTTTCTTT. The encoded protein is CASSFEGGGTEAFF.

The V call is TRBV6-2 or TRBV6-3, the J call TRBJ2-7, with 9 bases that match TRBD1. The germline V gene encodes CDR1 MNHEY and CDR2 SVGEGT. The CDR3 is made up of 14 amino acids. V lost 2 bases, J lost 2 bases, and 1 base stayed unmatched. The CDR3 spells CASSYGTGPYEQYF. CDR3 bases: TGTGCCAGCAGTTACGGGACAGGGCCCTACGAGCAGTACTTC.

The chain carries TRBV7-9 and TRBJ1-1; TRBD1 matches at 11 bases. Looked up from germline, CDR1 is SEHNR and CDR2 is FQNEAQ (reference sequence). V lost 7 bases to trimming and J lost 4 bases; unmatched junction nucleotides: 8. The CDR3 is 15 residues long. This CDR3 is CASTLTGTGGTEAFF. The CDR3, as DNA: TGTGCCAGCACCCTAACCGGGACAGGGGGCACTGAAGCTTTCTTT.

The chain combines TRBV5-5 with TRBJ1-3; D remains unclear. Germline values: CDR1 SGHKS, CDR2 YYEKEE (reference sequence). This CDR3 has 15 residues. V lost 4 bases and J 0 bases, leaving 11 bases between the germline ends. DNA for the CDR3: TGTGCCAGCAGCCTCGGCGGGAGCTCTGGAAACACCATATATTTT. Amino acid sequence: CASSLGGSSGNTIYF.

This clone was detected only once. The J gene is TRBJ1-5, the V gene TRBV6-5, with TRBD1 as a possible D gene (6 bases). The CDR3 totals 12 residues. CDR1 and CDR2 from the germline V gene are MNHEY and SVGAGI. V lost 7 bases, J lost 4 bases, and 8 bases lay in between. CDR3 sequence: CASTRGNQPQHF. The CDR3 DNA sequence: TGTGCCAGCACGAGGGGGAATCAGCCCCAGCATTTT.

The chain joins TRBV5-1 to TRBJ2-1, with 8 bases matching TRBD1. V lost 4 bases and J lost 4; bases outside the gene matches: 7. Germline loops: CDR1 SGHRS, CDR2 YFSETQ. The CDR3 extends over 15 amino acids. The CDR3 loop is CASSQGTGHYNEQFF. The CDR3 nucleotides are TGCGCCAGCAGCCAAGGGACAGGACATTACAATGAGCAGTTCTTC. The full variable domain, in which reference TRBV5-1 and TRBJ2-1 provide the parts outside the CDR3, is KAGVTQTPRYLIKTRGQQVTLSCSPISGHRSVSWYQQTPGQGLQFLFEYFSETQRNKGNFPGRFSGRQFSNSRSEMNVSTLELGDSALYLCASSQGTGHYNEQFFGPGTRLTVL.

The CDR3 region is CASSLGPLNYGYTF. CDR3 nucleotide sequence: TGTGCCAGCAGCTTAGGGCCCCTTAACTATGGCTACACCTTC. The chain is built from TRBV11-3 and TRBJ1-2; no reliable D call. Germline V gene lookup returns CDR1 SGHNT and CDR2 YENEEA. The CDR3 covers 14 residues. V dropped 1 base and J dropped 1 base, with 7 bases sitting between them.

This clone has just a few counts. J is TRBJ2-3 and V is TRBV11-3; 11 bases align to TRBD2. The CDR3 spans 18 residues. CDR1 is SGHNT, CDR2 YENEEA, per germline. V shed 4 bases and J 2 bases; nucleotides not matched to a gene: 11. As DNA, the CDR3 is TGTGCCAGCAGCTCCCGGACTAGCGGGCAGATGGACACAGATACGCAGTATTTT. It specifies CASSSRTSGQMDTDTQYF. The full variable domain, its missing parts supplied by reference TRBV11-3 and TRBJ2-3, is EAGVVQSPRYKIIEKKQPVAFWCNPISGHNTLYWYLQNLGQGPELLIRYENEEAVDDSQLPKDRFSAERLKGVDSTLKIQPAELGDSAVYLCASSSRTSGQMDTDTQYFGPGTRLTVL.

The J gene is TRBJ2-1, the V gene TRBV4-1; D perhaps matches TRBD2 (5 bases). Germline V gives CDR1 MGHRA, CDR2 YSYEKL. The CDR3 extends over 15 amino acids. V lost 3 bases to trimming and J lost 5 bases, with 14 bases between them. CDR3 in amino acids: CASSHPLGGNNEQFF. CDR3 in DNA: TGCGCCAGCAGCCATCCCCTAGGAGGTAACAATGAGCAGTTCTTC.

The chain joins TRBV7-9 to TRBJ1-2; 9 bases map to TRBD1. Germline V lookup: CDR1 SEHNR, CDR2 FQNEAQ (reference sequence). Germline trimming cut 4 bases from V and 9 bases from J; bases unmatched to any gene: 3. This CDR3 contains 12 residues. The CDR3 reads CASSSGTGSYTF. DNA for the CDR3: TGTGCCAGCAGCTCCGGGACAGGGAGCTACACCTTC.

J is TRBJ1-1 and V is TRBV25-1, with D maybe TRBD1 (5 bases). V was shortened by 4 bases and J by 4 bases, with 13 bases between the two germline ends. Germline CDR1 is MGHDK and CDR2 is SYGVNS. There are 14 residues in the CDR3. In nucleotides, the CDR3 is TGTGCCAGCAGTGGCCTGCGGGGGACCACTGAAGCTTTCTTT. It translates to CASSGLRGTTEAFF.

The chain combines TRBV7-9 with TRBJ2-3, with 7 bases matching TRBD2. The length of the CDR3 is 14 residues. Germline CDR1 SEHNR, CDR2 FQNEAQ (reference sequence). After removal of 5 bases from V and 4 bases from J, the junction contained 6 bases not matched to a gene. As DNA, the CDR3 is TGTGCCAGCAGCCTGGGGGGGATTGCAGATACGCAGTATTTT. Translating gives CASSLGGIADTQYF. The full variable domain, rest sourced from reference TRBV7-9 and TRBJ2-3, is DTGVSQNPRHKITKRGQNVTFRCDPISEHNRLYWYRQTLGQGPEFLTYFQNEAQLEKSRLLSDRFSAERPKGSFSTLEIQRTEQGDSAMYLCASSLGGIADTQYFGPGTRLTVL.

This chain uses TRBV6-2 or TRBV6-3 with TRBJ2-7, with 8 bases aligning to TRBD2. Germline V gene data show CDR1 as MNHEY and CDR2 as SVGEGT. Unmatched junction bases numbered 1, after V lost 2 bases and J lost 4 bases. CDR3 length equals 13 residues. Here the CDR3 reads CASSYERGYEQYF. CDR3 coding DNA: TGTGCCAGCAGTTACGAGCGGGGGTACGAGCAGTACTTC.

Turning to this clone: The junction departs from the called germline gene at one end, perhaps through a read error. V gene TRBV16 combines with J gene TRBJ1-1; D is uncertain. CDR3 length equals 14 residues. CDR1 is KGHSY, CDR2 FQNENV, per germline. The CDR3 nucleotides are TGTGCCAGCCGCCAGCACCCTGCAGAGGGTGAAGCTTTCTTT. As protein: CASRQHPAEGEAFF.